This T cell receptor beta chain was sequenced for a study of identical twins. A single record per CDR3 protein comes from TCRdb applying MiXCR to the 5' RACE reads. This sample yields about 700,000 distinct CDR3 sequences, of which 6% to 6.5% are seen a single time; roughly 1.8% belongs to the top ten. This clonotype has at least ten counts. Antigen unknown. This CDR3 comprises 15 residues. The trim removed 5 bases at V and 4 bases at J, leaving 9 bases unmatched. Germline lookup yields CDR1 MNHEY and CDR2 SMNVEV (reference sequence). General observations from the study: Out-of-frame alpha sequences shared between twins exhibited an excess of low generation probability. While abundant cord blood beta clonotypes carried fewer insertions, memory repertoires showed no such pattern.

This receptor was taken from a man between 18 and 29 years old in good health. Sequenced sample: naive T cells sorted from blood. The chain links TRBV27 to TRBJ1-2; 8 bases line up with TRBD1. In DNA, the CDR3 is TGTGCCAGCAGTGCTTTGCCAGGGGGCGGCTATGGCTACACCTTC. It yields the protein CASSALPGGGYGYTF.